This T cell receptor (beta chain) originates from a study of response to subunit inactivated influenza vaccine. As to this clonotype: The antigen remains unidentified.

Overall study findings and caveats: The authors proposed limited new T cell recruitment per seasonal influenza vaccination.

The trim removed 4 bases at V and 2 bases at J, leaving 8 bases unmatched. Per the germline V gene, CDR1 is SGHTA and CDR2 is FQGNSA. The length of the CDR3 is 16 residues. One entry per CDR3 protein, called by TCRdb with MiXCR from the RT-PCR reads. The repertoire consists of 400,000 to 550,000 distinct CDR3 sequences, with roughly 25% occurring once and the leading ten covering approximately 2%. This rearrangement joins TRBV7-2 to TRBJ2-1, with 7 nucleotides matching TRBD1. This specimen consisted of CD4+ T cells sorted from PBMCs, obtained 5 days after vaccination. The source is a man aged 50 or older who received an inactivated influenza vaccine. Here the CDR3 DNA reads TGTGCCAGCAGCTCTGGGACAGACCAGCCCTACAATGAGCAGTTCTTC. Translated: CASSSGTDQPYNEQFF.